This T cell receptor beta chain was captured by sequencing in a study of CD8 T cells in ankylosing spondylitis. V lost 4 bases to trimming and J lost 0 bases, with 18 bases between them. Germline V gene lookup returns CDR1 SGHRS and CDR2 YFSETQ. There are 17 residues in the CDR3. The TCR beta libraries were generated through quantitative 5'-RACE incorporating molecular barcodes. One entry per CDR3 protein, called by TCRdb with MiXCR from the 5' RACE reads. The table records more than 30,000 distinct CDR3 sequences, 11% of them present only once. This sequence was found in a male donor with ankylosing spondylitis. Specimen: synovial fluid, either unsorted or a sorted T cell fraction (not recorded which). This chain links TRBV5-1 with TRBJ2-3; a weak D match, TRBD1 (5 bases). The DNA for the CDR3 is TGCGCCAGCAGCGCAAGGGGTGGGGCCGGGAGCACAGATACGCAGTATTTT. Translating it yields CASSARGGAGSTDTQYF.